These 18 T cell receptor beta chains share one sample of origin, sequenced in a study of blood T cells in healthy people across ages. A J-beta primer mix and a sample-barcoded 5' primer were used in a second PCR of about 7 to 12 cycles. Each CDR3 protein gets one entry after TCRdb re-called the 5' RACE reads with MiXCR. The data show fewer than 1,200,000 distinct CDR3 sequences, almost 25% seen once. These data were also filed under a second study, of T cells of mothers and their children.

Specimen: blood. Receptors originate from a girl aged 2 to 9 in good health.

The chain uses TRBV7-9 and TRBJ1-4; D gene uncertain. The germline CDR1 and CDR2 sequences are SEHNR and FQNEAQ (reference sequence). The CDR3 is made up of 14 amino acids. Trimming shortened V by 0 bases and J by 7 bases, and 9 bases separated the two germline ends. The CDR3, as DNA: TGTGCCAGCAGCTTAGCCTACGAAGCTGAAAAACTGTTTTTT. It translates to CASSLAYEAEKLFF.

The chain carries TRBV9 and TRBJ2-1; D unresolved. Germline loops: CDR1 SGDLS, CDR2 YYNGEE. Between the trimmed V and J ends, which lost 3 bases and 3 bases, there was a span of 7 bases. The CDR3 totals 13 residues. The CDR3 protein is CASSGQIYNEQFF. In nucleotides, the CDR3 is TGTGCCAGCAGCGGCCAGATCTACAATGAGCAGTTCTTC.

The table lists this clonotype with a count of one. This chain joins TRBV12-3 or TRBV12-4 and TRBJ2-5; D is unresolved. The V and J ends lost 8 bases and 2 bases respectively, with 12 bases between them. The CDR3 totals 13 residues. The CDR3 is CASRTHPQETQYF. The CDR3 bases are TGTGCCAGCCGCACCCATCCTCAAGAGACCCAGTACTTC.

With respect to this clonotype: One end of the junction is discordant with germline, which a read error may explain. This CDR3 reads CSARGGAWETQCF. DNA for the CDR3: TGCAGTGCTAGAGGGGGGGCTTGGGAGACCCAGTGCTTC. This chain connects TRBV20-1 to TRBJ2-5; D may match TRBD1 or TRBD2 (6 bases each). The CDR3 has 13 amino acids. Germline V gene lookup returns CDR1 DFQATT and CDR2 SNEGSKA (reference sequence).

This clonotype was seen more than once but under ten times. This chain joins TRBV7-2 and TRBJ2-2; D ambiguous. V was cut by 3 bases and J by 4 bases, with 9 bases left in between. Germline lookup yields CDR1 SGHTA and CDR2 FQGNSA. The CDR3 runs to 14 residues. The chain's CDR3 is CASSFDWTTGELFF. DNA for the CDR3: TGTGCCAGCAGCTTTGACTGGACCACCGGGGAGCTGTTTTTT.

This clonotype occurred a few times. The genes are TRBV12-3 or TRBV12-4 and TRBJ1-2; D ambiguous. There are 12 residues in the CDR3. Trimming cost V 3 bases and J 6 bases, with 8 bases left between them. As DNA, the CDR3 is TGTGCCAGCAGTTTGGGCAGGAATGGCTACACCTTC. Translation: CASSLGRNGYTF.

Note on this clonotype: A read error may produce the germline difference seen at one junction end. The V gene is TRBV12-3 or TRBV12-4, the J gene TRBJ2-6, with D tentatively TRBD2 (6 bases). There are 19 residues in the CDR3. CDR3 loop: CASSLDRRLWDSGANVLTF. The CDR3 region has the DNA TGTGCCAGCAGTTTAGACCGCCGCTTATGGGACTCTGGTGCCAACGTCCTGACTTTC.

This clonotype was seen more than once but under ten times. CDR3 protein: CASSGDPAGQGMFSGYTF. CDR3 bases: TGTGCCAGCAGCGGAGACCCAGCAGGACAGGGGATGTTTAGTGGCTACACCTTC. The rearrangement joins TRBV9 to TRBJ1-2, with 9 positions matching TRBD1. CDR1 SGDLS and CDR2 YYNGEE come from the germline V gene. The CDR3 is made up of 18 amino acids. After removal of 3 bases from V and 7 bases from J, the junction contained 19 bases not matched to a gene.

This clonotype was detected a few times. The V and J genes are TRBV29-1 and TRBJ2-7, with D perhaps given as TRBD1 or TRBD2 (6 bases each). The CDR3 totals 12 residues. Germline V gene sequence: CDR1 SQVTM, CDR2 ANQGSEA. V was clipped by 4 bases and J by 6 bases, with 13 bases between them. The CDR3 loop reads CSVGEQGGEQYF. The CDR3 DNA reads TGCAGCGTTGGCGAACAGGGAGGCGAGCAGTACTTC.

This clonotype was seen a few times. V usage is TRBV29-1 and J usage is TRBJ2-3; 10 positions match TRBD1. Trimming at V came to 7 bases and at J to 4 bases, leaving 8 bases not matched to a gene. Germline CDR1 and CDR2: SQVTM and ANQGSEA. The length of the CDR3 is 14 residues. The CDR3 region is CSAPGQGRSDTQYF. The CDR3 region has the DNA TGCAGCGCACCGGGACAGGGGAGATCAGATACGCAGTATTTT.

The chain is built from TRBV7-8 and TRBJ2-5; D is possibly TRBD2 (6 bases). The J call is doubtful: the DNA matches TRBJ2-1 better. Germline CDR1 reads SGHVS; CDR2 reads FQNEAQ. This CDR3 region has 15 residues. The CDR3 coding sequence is TGTGCCAGCAGCACGCGCTCGGGAGTACCCCAGGAGCAGTTCTTC. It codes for CASSTRSGVPQEQFF.

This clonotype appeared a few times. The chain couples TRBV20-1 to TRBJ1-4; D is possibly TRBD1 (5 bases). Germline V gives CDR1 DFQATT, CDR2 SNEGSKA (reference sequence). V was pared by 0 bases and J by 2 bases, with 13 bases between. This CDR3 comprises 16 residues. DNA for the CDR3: TGCAGTGCTAGAGATGCAGGGCGGGGGACTAATGAAAAACTGTTTTTT. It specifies CSARDAGRGTNEKLFF.

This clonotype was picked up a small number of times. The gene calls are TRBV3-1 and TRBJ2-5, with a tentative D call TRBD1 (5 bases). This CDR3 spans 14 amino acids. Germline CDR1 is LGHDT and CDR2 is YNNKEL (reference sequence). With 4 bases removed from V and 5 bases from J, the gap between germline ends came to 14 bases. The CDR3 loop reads CASSLGAGLETQYF. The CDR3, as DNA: TGTGCCAGCAGCCTTGGGGCAGGGCTTGAGACCCAGTACTTC.

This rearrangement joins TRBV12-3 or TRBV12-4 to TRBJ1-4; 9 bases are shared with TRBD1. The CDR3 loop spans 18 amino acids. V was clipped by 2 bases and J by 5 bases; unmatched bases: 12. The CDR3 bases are TGTGCCAGCAGTTTAATGACAGGGGGATCGTTTGGGAATGAAAAACTGTTTTTT. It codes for CASSLMTGGSFGNEKLFF.

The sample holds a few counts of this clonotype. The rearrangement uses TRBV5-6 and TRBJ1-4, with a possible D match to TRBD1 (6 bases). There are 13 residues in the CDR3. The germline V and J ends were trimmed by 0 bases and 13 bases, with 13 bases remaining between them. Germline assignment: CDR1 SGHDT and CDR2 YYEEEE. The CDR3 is CASSLGGPGVLFF. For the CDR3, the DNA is TGTGCCAGCAGCTTGGGCGGTCCAGGGGTACTGTTTTTT.

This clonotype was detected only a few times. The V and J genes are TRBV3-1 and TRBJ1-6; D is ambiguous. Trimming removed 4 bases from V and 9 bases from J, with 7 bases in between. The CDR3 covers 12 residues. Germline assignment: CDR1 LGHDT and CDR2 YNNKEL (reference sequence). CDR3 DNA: TGTGCCAGCAGCCGATTAGGTTCACCCCTCCACTTT. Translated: CASSRLGSPLHF.

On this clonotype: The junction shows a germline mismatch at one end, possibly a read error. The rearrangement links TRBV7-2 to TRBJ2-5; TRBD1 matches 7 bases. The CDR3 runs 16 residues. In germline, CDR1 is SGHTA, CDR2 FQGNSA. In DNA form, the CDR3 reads TGTGTCAGCAGCTTCGACAGGGTGATGGGGCAAGAGACCCAGTACTTC. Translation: CVSSFDRVMGQETQYF. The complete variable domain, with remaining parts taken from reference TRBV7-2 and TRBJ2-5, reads GAGVSQSPSNKVTEKGKDVELRCDPISGHTALYWYRQSLGQGLEFLIYFQGNSAPDKSGLPSDRFSAERTGGSVSTLTIQRTQQEDSAVYLCVSSFDRVMGQETQYFGPGTRLLVL.

The CDR3 region is CASSFYQGAQLYEQYF. The DNA of the CDR3 is TGTGCCAGCAGCTTCTATCAGGGGGCCCAGCTTTACGAGCAGTACTTC. The chain uses TRBV28 and TRBJ2-7, with 8 nucleotides matching TRBD1. The V gene end was trimmed by 6 bases and the J gene end by 4 bases; junction bases not matched to a gene: 14. The germline V gene has CDR1 MDHEN and CDR2 SYDVKM. The CDR3 spans 16 residues. The full variable domain, with the rest looked up from reference TRBV28 and TRBJ2-7, is DVKVTQSSRYLVKRTGEKVFLECVQDMDHENMFWYRQDPGLGLRLIYFSYDVKMKEKGDIPEGYSVSREKKERFSLILESASTNQTSMYLCASSFYQGAQLYEQYFGPGTRLTVT.